This TCR beta chain was captured by sequencing in a study of shared clonotypes between healthy human individuals. The study enrolled healthy HIV-negative adults without recent acute infections or vaccinations as donors. All the donors were Caucasian adults who lived in Nashville, Tennessee. Template for every sorted-subset replicate PCR totaled about 0.2 ug DNA, tens of thousands of T cell genomes. Generated by immunoSEQ multiplex PCR, the TCRdb table keeps only in-frame clones and is missing some. The sample has millions of clones; more than 80% are singletons. Trimming left V 4 bases short and J 4 bases short, with 7 bases between. CDR1 and CDR2 from the germline V gene are LNHNV and YYDKDF (reference sequence). This CDR3 comprises 12 residues.

The specimen sequenced was naive CD4+ T cells from PBMCs. Described subset: CD45RA+ positively selected. The V call is TRBV15, the J call TRBJ1-1; D perhaps matches TRBD1 (5 bases). This TCR derives from a man between 18 and 29 years old in good health. Some clones in this sample may be carry-over from other donors' samples. The CDR3 loop is CATSTGRTEAFF. In DNA, the CDR3 is TGTGCCACCAGCACAGGGCGCACTGAAGCTTTCTTT.